This passage covers 23 T cell receptor beta chains from one sample sequenced in a study of T-cell reconstitution after alpha-beta-depleted transplantation in children. Library preparation (for TCRbeta) was performed with unique molecular identifiers. TCRdb used MiXCR to reprocess the PCR reads, holding one entry per CDR3 protein. The table shows 65,000 to 70,000 distinct CDR3 sequences, with approximately 5% occurring only once. This material consisted of PBMCs, mostly from graft donor cells, taken 180 days after TCRalphabeta/CD19-depleted stem cell transplant. These receptors were obtained from a boy younger than two who had a stem cell transplant for acute myeloid leukemia, so the T cells may come from the graft donor.

This clonotype was counted at least ten times. The chain employs TRBV2 and TRBJ2-1; a weak D match, TRBD2 (7 bases). Germline values: CDR1 SNHLY, CDR2 FYNNEI. V was shortened by 2 bases and J by 8 bases, with 22 bases between the two germline ends. The CDR3 covers 17 residues. CDR3 protein: CASSEYLGGAFSDEQFF. The DNA of the CDR3 is TGTGCCAGCAGTGAATATTTAGGGGGGGCCTTTTCGGATGAGCAGTTCTTC.

This clonotype came up many times. This chain links TRBV4-3 with TRBJ2-7; D may be TRBD1 (6 bases). The CDR3 length is 15 residues. CDR1 is LGHNA, CDR2 YSLEER, per germline. Trimming took 2 bases from V and 3 from J, leaving 14 bases between them. CDR3 in amino acids: CASSQIDGQIYEQYF. For the CDR3, the DNA is TGCGCCAGCAGCCAAATAGACGGACAGATCTACGAGCAGTACTTC.

This clonotype was found many times. The chain couples TRBV6-6 to TRBJ2-3, with D perhaps matching TRBD1 (6 bases). The CDR3 length is 12 residues. CDR1 is MNHNY, CDR2 SVGAGI, per germline (reference sequence). The germline V and J ends were trimmed by 7 bases and 6 bases, with 11 bases remaining between them. The CDR3 DNA is TGTGCCAGCACGAACCAGGGGGATACGCAGTATTTT. Translating gives CASTNQGDTQYF.

This clonotype was observed at least ten times. The chain joins TRBV20-1 to TRBJ2-7; D unresolved. The ends were cut back, 4 bases at V and 2 bases at J, with 6 bases in the middle. The CDR3 extends over 11 amino acids. The germline V gene has CDR1 DFQATT and CDR2 SNEGSKA (reference sequence). CDR3 DNA: TGCAGTGCTACGGCCGCCTACGAGCAGTACTTC. This codes for CSATAAYEQYF.

The chain combines TRBV7-2 with TRBJ2-3; 12 bases align to TRBD2. V was pared by 4 bases and J by 6 bases, with 8 bases of the junction left unmatched. The CDR3 covers 16 residues. The germline CDR1 and CDR2 sequences are SGHTA and FQGNSA. The CDR3 nucleotides are TGTGCCAGCAGCTACCAACTAGCGGGGGGAGTGGATACGCAGTATTTT. It codes for CASSYQLAGGVDTQYF.

This clonotype is medium-sized in the sample. The rearrangement uses TRBV6-2 or TRBV6-3 and TRBJ1-4; no firm D call. Germline V gene lookup returns CDR1 MNHEY and CDR2 SVGEGT. The CDR3 loop spans 14 amino acids. Trimming shortened V by 8 bases and J by 0 bases, and 10 bases separated the two germline ends. The CDR3 spells CASGRTSTNEKLFF. CDR3 nucleotide sequence: TGTGCCAGCGGCCGGACCTCAACTAATGAAAAACTGTTTTTT.

This clonotype has at least ten counts. The gene calls are TRBV4-3 and TRBJ2-1, with 13 bases lining up with TRBD2. J gave up 5 bases and V 2 bases, and 3 bases lay outside the gene matches. The germline V gene encodes CDR1 LGHNA and CDR2 YSLEER. This CDR3 has 16 amino acids. The CDR3 DNA sequence: TGCGCCAGCAGCCAATCCGGACTAGCGGGGGACAATGAGCAGTTCTTC. It codes for CASSQSGLAGDNEQFF.

This clonotype was observed many times. The chain joins TRBV5-5 to TRBJ2-2, with D possibly matching TRBD2 (6 bases). Germline V CDR1 and CDR2: SGHKS, YYEKEE (reference sequence). V gave up 5 bases and J gave up 0 bases, with 14 bases separating them. This CDR3 region has 16 residues. CDR3 region: CASSLGTASNTGELFF. CDR3 sequence (DNA): TGTGCCAGCAGTTTAGGGACTGCCTCGAACACCGGGGAGCTGTTTTTT.

This chain links TRBV20-1 with TRBJ2-3, with TRBD2 identical over 10 bases. CDR3 length: 14 amino acids. With 5 bases clipped from V and 1 base from J, the junction kept 3 bases outside the gene matches. Germline V gene lookup returns CDR1 DFQATT and CDR2 SNEGSKA (reference sequence). CDR3 region: CSARTSGRTDTQYF. In DNA, the CDR3 is TGCAGTGCTCGGACTAGCGGACGCACAGATACGCAGTATTTT.

This clonotype occurred many times. The chain employs TRBV4-2 and TRBJ2-1; 11 nucleotides line up with TRBD2. This CDR3 region has 15 residues. CDR1 and CDR2 (germline): LGHNA, YNFKEQ. Trimming took 2 bases from V and 5 from J; bases not matched to a gene: 2. CDR3 bases: TGTGCCAGCAGCCAACTAGCGGGGGGTCACAATGAGCAGTTCTTC. Amino acid sequence: CASSQLAGGHNEQFF.

This clonotype was observed many times. The rearrangement links TRBV5-6 to TRBJ2-2; D unclear. The germline V gene encodes CDR1 SGHDT and CDR2 YYEEEE. V lost 2 bases and J lost 5, with 10 bases in between. CDR3 length: 14 amino acids. The CDR3 nucleotides read TGTGCCAGCAGCTTTCGACCTGAGACCGGGGAGCTGTTTTTT. This translates into CASSFRPETGELFF.

This clonotype was counted many times. The CDR3 is CASSEALVSDTQYF. CDR3 nucleotides: TGTGCCAGCAGTGAAGCGCTAGTCTCAGATACGCAGTATTTT. This chain connects TRBV2 to TRBJ2-3, with D uncertain. The V gene's germline CDR1 is SNHLY and CDR2 FYNNEI. This CDR3 contains 14 residues. Trimming shortened V by 0 bases and J by 4 bases, and 8 bases separated the two germline ends.

Many counts were recorded for this clonotype. The V gene is TRBV5-6, the J gene TRBJ1-2, with 8 bases aligning to TRBD1. There are 15 residues in the CDR3. The ends lost 0 bases at V and 4 bases at J; junction bases unmatched: 5. Germline assignment: CDR1 SGHDT and CDR2 YYEEEE. The CDR3: CASSLGTGNFYGYTF. The CDR3 region has the DNA TGTGCCAGCAGCTTGGGGACAGGGAATTTCTATGGCTACACCTTC. The variable domain in full, with the rest retrieved from reference TRBV5-6 and TRBJ1-2, is DAGVTQSPTHLIKTRGQQVTLRCSPKSGHDTVSWYQQALGQGPQFIFQYYEEEERQRGNFPDRFSGHQFPNYSSELNVNALLLGDSALYLCASSLGTGNFYGYTFGSGTRLTVV.

There are many counts of this clonotype. V usage is TRBV6-5 and J usage is TRBJ1-1; no clear D gene. V lost 0 bases to trimming and J lost 0 bases, with 8 bases between them. The CDR3 sequence is 15 residues long. Germline CDR1 and CDR2: MNHEY and SVGAGI. CDR3 DNA: TGTGCCAGCAGTTACTCGCACTGGATGAACACTGAAGCTTTCTTT. Amino acids: CASSYSHWMNTEAFF.

This clonotype occurred many times. V usage is TRBV24-1 and J usage is TRBJ1-5, with no clear D. Between the trimmed V and J ends, which lost 4 bases and 7 bases, there was a span of 13 bases. In germline, CDR1 is KGHDR, CDR2 SFDVKD. This CDR3 is built from 14 residues. CDR3 residues: CATSDRTFQQPQHF. CDR3 DNA sequence: TGTGCCACCAGTGACCGGACGTTCCAACAGCCCCAGCATTTT.

This clonotype was found many times. The V gene is TRBV5-1, the J gene TRBJ2-5, with 7 nucleotides matching TRBD1. Germline CDR1 and CDR2: SGHRS and YFSETQ. Trimming at V came to 0 bases and at J to 2 bases, leaving 10 bases not matched to a gene. The CDR3 length is 17 residues. In DNA, the CDR3 is TGCGCCAGCAGCTTGGCCGTAGACAGGGTCTCTCAAGAGACCCAGTACTTC. The encoded protein is CASSLAVDRVSQETQYF.

A note on this clonotype: A much larger clone lies a single base off, so this may be a read error. The gene calls are TRBV29-1 and TRBJ2-3; D gene ambiguous. Germline CDR1 reads SQVTM; CDR2 reads ANQGSEA. V was shortened by 4 bases and J by 2 bases, with 7 bases between the two germline ends. This CDR3 spans 12 amino acids. CDR3 in amino acids: CSVVTTTDTQYF. CDR3 DNA sequence: TGCAGCGTTGTAACTACCACAGATACGCAGTATTTT.

This clonotype came up many times. The chain links TRBV24-1 to TRBJ2-5, with D unclear. Germline V lookup: CDR1 KGHDR, CDR2 SFDVKD. The CDR3 has 16 residues. V was shortened by 2 bases and J by 5 bases, with 17 bases between the two germline ends. The CDR3 region has the DNA TGTGCCACCAGTGATTCGCAAGGCCTTCCTAGGGAGACCCAGTACTTC. Its translation is CATSDSQGLPRETQYF.

The chain joins TRBV6-2 or TRBV6-3 to TRBJ1-5, with D uncertain. From germline, CDR1 is MNHEY and CDR2 SVGEGT. Trimming left V 5 bases short and J 1 base short, with 15 bases between. This CDR3 is 16 amino acids long. This chain's CDR3 is CASSRPVPQSNQPQHF. CDR3 sequence (DNA): TGTGCCAGCAGTAGACCCGTCCCACAGAGCAATCAGCCCCAGCATTTT.

This clonotype was seen many times. Here the CDR3 DNA reads TGTGCCTGGAGTGTACACTCGTCCAGGCGCTCCTACGAGCAGTACTTC. Its protein is CAWSVHSSRRSYEQYF. This chain connects TRBV30 to TRBJ2-7; D not certain. Per germline, CDR1 GTSNPN and CDR2 SVGIG (reference sequence). V was shortened by 0 bases and J by 0 bases, with 15 bases between the two germline ends. The CDR3 spans 16 residues.

CDR3: CAMGSDPTSNYEQYF. CDR3 coding DNA: TGTGCCATGGGCTCCGACCCGACTAGCAACTACGAGCAGTACTTC. V usage is TRBV5-6 and J usage is TRBJ2-7; 7 nucleotides agree with TRBD2. CDR3 length: 15 amino acids. Trimming took 9 bases from V and 3 from J; bases not matched to a gene: 15. Germline CDR1 reads SGHDT; CDR2 reads YYEEEE.

This clonotype was seen repeatedly, ten times or more. This sequence joins TRBV11-2 and TRBJ2-7, with unresolved D. The CDR3 runs to 15 residues. Germline V gene sequence: CDR1 SGHAT, CDR2 FQNNGV. Trimming removed 5 bases from V and 0 bases from J, with 14 bases in between. The CDR3 reads CASSHSDPFSYEQYF. CDR3 DNA sequence: TGTGCCAGCAGCCACTCGGACCCCTTCTCCTACGAGCAGTACTTC.

This clonotype was detected many times. CDR3 region: CASTLGLAGPSTDTQYF. DNA of the CDR3: TGTGCCAGCACCTTGGGGCTAGCGGGGCCTAGCACAGATACGCAGTATTTT. This sequence joins TRBV7-2 and TRBJ2-3; 9 nucleotides agree with TRBD2. Trimming took 7 bases from V and 0 from J; bases not matched to a gene: 11. The germline V gene encodes CDR1 SGHTA and CDR2 FQGNSA. The CDR3 has 17 residues.